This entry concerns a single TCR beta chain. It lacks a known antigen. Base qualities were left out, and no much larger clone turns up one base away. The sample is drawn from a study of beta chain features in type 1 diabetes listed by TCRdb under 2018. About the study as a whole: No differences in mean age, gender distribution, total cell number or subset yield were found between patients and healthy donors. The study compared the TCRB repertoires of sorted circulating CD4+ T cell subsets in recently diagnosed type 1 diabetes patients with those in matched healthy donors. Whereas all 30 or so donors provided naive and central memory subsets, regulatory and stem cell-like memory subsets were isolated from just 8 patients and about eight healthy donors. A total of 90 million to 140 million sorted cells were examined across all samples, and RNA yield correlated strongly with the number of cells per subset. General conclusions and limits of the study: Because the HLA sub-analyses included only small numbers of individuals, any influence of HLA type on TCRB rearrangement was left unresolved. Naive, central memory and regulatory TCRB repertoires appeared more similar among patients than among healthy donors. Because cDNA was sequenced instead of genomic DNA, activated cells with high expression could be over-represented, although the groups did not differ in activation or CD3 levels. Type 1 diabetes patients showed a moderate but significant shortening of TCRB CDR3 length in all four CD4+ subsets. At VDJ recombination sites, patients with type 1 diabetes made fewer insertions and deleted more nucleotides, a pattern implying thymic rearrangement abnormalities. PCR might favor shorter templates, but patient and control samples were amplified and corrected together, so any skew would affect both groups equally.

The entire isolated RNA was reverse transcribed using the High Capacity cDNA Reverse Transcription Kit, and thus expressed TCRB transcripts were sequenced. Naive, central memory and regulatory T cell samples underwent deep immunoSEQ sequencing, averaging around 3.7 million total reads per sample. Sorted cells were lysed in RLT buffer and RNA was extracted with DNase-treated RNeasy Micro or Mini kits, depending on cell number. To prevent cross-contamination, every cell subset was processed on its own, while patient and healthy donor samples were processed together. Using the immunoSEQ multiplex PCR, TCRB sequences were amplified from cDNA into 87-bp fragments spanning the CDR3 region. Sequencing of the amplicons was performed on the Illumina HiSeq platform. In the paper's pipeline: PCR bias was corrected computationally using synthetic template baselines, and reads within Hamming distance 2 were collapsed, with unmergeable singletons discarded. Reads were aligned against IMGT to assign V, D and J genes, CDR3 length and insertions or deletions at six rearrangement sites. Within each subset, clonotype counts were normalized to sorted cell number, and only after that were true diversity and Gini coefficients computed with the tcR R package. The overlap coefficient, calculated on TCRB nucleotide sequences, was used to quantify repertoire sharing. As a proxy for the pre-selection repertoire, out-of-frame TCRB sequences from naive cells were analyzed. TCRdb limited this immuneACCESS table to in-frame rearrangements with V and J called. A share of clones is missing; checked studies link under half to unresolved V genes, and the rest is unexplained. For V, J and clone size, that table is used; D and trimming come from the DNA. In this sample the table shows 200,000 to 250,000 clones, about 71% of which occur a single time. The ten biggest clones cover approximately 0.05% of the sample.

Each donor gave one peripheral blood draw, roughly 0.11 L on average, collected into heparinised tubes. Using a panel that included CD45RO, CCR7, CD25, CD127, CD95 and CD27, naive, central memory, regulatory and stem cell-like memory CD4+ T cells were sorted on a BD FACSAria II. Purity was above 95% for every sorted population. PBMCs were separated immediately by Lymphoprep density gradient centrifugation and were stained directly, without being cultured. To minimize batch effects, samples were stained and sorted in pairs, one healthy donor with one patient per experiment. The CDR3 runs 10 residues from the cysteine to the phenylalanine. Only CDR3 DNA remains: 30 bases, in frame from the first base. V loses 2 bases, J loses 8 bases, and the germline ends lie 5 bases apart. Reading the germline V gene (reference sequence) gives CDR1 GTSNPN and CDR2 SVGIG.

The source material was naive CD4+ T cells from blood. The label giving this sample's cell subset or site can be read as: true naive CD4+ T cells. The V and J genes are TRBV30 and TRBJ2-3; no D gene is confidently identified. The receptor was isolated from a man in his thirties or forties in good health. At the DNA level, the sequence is TGTGCCTGGAGTAAGGGTACGCAGTATTTT. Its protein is CAWSKGTQYF.